The following is a T cell receptor (beta chain) sequence with its context. These data originate in a study of T cells in Graves' hyperthyroidism and ophthalmopathy. Germline V CDR1 and CDR2: SEHNR, FQNEAQ (reference sequence). Losses at the gene ends were 6 bases for V and 2 bases for J; bases not matched to a gene: 6. This CDR3 region has 15 residues. Template material for amplifying TCR beta CDR3 regions consisted of RNA transcripts. HTBI primers were the set used in a first-round RT-PCR of the TCR CDR3. From the multiplex PCR reads, TCRdb called clonotypes with MiXCR, one entry per CDR3 protein. The data hold about 410,000 distinct CDR3 sequences, with roughly 15% observed a single time.

The sample taken for sequencing was blood. The receptor comes from a woman in her thirties with Graves' ophthalmopathy. V gene TRBV7-9 combines with J gene TRBJ1-5; TRBD1 matches at 8 bases. The CDR3 DNA reads as TGTGCCAGCAGTCGGACAGGGATGGGCAATCAGCCCCAGCATTTT. Residues: CASSRTGMGNQPQHF.